The present entry profiles one T cell receptor beta chain with its context. Its target is unknown. The data were produced by immunoSEQ multiplex PCR, yet TCRdb's version contains in-frame clones alone and is incomplete. The sample carries approximately 480,000 clones, about 83% recorded once. The data derive from a study of Ad26.COV2.S vaccination and SARS-CoV-2 variants. Study conclusions and caveats: Marked by substantial breadth, spike-specific CD8+ and CD4+ T cell responses were reportedly seen after vaccination.

CDR3 size: 13 residues. Germline V gene data show CDR1 as SEHNR and CDR2 as FQNEAQ (reference sequence). V lost 11 bases, J lost 0 bases, and 11 bases lay in between. Treatment denoted: 19 received Ad26.COV2.S at low or high dose, single or two shots; roughly five received placebo; per-sample allocation not given. Following the first vaccine or placebo injection, samples were taken on day 63. This adult donor, from Boston, was 18-55 years old. It was Wuhan-strain SARS-CoV-2 spike that the Ad26 vaccine vector expressed. This sequence originates from a person aged 18 to 59 who received the Ad26.COV2.S COVID-19 vaccine or a placebo. This rearrangement joins TRBV7-9 to TRBJ1-3; D is unresolved. The sample here was peripheral blood, taken in a trial of Ad26.COV2.S vaccine versus placebo. The CDR3 region has the DNA TGTGCCGCGGCCACACCCTCTGGAAACACCATATATTTT. Amino acid sequence: CAAATPSGNTIYF.